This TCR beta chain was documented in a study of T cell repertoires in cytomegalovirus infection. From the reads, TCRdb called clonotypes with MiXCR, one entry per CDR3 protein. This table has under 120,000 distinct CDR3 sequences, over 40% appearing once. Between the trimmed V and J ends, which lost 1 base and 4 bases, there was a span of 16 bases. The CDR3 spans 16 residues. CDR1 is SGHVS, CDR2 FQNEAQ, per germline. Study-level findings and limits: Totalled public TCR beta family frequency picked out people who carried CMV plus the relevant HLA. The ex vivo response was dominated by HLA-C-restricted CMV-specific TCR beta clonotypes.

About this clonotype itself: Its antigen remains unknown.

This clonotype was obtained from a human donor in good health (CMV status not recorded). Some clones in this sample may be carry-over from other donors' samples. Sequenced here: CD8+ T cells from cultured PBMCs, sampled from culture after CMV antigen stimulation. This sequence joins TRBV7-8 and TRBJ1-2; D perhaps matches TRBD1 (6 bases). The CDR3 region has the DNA TGTGCCAGCAGCTTAGTTGGGCAGGGGCCGCGCTATGGCTACACCTTC. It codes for CASSLVGQGPRYGYTF.